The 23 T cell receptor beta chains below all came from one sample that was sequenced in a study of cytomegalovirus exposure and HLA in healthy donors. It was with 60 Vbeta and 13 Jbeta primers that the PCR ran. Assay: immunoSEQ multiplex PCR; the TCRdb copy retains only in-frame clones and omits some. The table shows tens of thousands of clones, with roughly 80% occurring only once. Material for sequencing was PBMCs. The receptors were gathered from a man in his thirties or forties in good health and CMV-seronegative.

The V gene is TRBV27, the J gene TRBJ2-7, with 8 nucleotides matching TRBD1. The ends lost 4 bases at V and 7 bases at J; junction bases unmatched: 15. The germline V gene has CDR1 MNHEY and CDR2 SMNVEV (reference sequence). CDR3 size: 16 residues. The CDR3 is CASSYLRDRRELEQYF. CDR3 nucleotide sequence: TGTGCCAGCAGTTACCTCCGGGACAGGCGAGAGTTAGAGCAGTACTTC.

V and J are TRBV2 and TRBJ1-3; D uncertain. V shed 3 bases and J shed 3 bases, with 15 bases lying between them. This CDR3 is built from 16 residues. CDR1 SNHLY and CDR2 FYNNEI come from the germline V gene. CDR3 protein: CASSDDQAAGGNTIYF. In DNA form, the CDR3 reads TGTGCCAGCAGTGACGACCAGGCAGCCGGTGGAAACACCATATATTTT.

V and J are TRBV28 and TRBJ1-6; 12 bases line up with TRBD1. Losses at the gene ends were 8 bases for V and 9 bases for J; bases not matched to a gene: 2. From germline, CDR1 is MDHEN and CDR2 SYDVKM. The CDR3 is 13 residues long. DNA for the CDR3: TGTGCCAGCCGGGACAGGGGGCCTTCACCCCTCCACTTT. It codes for CASRDRGPSPLHF.

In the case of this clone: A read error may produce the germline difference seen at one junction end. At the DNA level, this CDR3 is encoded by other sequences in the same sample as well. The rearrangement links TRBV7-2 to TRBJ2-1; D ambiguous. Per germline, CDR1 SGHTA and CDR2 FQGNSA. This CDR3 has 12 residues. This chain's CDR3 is CASIELFNEQFF. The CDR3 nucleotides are TGTGCCAGCATCGAGTTATTCAATGAGCAATTCTTC.

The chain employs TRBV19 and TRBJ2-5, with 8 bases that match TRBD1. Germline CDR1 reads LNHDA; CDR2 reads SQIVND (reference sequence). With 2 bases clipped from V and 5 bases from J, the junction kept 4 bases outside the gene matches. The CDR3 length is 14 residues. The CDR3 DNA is TGTGCCAGTAGTATACAGGGGGCAGAGGAGACCCAGTACTTC. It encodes CASSIQGAEETQYF.

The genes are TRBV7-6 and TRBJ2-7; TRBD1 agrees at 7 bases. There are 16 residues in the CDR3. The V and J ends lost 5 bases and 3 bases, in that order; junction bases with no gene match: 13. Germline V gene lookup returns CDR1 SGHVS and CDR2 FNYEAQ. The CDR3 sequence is CASSDHTGTDFYEQYF. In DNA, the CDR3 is TGTGCCAGCAGCGACCACACCGGGACAGACTTCTACGAGCAGTACTTC.

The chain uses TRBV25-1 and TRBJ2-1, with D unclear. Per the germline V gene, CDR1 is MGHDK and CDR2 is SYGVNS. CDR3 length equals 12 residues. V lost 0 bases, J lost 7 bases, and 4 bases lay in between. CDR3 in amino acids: CASSEYLNEQFF. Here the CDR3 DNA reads TGTGCCAGCAGTGAATATTTAAATGAGCAGTTCTTC.

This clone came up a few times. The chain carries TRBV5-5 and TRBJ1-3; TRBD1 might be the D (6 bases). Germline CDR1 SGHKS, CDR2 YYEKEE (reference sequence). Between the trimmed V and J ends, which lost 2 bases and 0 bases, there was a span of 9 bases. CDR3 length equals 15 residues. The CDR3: CASSLYRDSGNTIYF. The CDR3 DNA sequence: TGTGCCAGCAGCTTATACAGGGACTCTGGAAACACCATATATTTT.

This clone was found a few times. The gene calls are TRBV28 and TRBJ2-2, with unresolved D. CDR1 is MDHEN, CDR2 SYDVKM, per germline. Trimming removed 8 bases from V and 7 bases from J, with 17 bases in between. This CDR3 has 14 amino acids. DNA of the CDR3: TGTGCCAGCCGCATGGGTAGCTTAAGCGGGGAGCTGTTTTTT. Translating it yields CASRMGSLSGELFF.

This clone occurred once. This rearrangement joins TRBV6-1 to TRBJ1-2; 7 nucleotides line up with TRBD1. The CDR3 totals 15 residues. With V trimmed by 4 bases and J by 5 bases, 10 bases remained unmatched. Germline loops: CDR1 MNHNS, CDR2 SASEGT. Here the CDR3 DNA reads TGTGCCAGCAGTGCGTCAGGGGGTGGGAGTTATGGCTACACCTTC. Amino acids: CASSASGGGSYGYTF.

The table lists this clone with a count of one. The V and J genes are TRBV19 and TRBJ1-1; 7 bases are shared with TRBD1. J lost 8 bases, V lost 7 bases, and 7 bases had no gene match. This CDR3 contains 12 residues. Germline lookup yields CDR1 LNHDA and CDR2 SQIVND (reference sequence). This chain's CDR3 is CASKTRDSEAFF. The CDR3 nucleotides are TGTGCCAGTAAAACCCGGGACAGCGAAGCTTTCTTT. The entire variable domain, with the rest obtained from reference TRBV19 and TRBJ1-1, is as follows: DGGITQSPKYLFRKEGQNVTLSCEQNLNHDAMYWYRQDPGQGLRLIYYSQIVNDFQKGDIAEGYSVSREKKESFPLTVTSAQKNPTAFYLCASKTRDSEAFFGQGTRLTVV.

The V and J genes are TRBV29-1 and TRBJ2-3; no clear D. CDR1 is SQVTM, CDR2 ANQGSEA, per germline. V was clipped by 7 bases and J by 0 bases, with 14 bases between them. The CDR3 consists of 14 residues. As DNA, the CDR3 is TGCAGCGGTTTTGGTACGGTAAGCACAGATACGCAGTATTTT. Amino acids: CSGFGTVSTDTQYF.

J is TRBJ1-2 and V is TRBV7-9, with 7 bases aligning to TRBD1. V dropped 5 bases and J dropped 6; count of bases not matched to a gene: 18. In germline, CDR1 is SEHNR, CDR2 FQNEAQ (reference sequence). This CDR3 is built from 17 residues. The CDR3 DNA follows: TGTGCCAGCAGCCACGACCCCCGGCCACAGGGGAGTAATGGCTACACCTTC. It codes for CASSHDPRPQGSNGYTF.

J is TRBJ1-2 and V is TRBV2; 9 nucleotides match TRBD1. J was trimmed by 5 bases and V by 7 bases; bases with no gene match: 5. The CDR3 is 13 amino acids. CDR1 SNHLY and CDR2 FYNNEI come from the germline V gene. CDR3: CASTSGQGYGYTF. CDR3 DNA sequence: TGTGCCAGCACGTCGGGACAGGGTTATGGCTACACCTTC.

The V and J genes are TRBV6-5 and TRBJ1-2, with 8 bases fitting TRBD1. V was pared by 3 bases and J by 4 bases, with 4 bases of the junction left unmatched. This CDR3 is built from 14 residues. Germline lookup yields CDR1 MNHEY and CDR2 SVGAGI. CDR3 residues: CASSYGTGPYGYTF. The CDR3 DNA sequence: TGTGCCAGCAGTTATGGGACAGGCCCCTATGGCTACACCTTC.

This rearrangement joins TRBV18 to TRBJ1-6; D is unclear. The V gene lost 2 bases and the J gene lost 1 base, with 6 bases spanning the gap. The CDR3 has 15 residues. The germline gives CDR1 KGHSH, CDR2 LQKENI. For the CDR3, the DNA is TGTGCCAGCTCACCAGGAGGTTCCTATAATTCACCCCTCCACTTT. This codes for CASSPGGSYNSPLHF.

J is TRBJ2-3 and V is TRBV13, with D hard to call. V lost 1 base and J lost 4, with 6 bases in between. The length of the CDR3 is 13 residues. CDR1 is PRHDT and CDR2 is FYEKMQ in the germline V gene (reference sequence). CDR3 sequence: CASSLESADTQYF. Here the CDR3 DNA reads TGTGCCAGCAGCTTAGAGAGCGCAGATACGCAGTATTTT.

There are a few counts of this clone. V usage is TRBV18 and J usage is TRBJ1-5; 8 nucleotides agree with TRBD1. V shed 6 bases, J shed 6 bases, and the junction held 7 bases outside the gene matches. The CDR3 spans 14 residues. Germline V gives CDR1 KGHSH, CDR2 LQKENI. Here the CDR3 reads CASSRTGIGQPQHF. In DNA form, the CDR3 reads TGTGCCAGCTCGAGGACAGGGATAGGTCAGCCCCAGCATTTT.

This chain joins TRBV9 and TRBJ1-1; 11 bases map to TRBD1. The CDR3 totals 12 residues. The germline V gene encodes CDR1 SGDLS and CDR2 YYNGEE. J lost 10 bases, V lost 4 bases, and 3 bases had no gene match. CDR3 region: CASSPGTGGAFF. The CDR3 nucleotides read TGTGCCAGCAGCCCCGGGACAGGGGGAGCTTTCTTT.

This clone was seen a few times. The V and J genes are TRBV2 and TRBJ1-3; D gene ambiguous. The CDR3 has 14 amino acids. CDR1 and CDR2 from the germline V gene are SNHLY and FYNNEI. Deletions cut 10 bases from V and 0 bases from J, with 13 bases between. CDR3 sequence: CATKEISSGNTIYF. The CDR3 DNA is TGTGCCACAAAGGAGATCAGCTCTGGAAACACCATATATTTT.

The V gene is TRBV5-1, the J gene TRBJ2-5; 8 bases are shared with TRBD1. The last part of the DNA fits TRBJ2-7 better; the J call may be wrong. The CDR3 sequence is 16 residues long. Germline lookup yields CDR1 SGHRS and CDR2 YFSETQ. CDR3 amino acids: CASSPSSGTGDYEQYF. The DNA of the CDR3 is TGCGCCAGCAGCCCCTCATCCGGGACAGGAGACTACGAGCAGTACTTC.

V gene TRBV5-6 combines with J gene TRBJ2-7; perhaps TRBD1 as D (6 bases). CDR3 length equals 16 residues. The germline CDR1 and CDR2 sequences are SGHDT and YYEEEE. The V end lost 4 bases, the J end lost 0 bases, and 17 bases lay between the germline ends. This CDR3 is CASSMRTAISSYEQYF. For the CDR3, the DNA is TGTGCCAGCAGCATGAGGACAGCTATTAGCTCCTACGAGCAGTACTTC.

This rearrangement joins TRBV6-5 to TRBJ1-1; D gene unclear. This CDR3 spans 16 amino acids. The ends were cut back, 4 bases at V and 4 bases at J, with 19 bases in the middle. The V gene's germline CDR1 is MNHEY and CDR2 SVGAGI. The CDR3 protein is CASSSSSASGSTEAFF. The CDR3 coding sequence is TGTGCCAGCAGTTCCTCCTCCGCATCGGGGAGCACTGAAGCTTTCTTT.